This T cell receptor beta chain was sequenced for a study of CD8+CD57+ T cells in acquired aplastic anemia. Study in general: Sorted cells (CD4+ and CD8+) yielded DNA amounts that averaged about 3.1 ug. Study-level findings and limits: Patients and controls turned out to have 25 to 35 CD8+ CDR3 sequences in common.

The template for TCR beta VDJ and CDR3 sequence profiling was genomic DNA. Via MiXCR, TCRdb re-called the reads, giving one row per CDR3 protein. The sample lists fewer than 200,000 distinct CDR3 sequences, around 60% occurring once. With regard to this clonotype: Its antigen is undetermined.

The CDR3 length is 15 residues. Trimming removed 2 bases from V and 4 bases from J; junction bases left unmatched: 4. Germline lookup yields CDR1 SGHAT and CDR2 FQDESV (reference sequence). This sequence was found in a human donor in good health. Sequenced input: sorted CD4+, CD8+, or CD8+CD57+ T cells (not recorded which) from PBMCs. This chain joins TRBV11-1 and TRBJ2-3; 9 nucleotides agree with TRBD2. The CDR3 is CASSLRAGGSDTQYF. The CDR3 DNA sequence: TGTGCCAGCAGCTTACGTGCGGGGGGGTCAGATACGCAGTATTTT.